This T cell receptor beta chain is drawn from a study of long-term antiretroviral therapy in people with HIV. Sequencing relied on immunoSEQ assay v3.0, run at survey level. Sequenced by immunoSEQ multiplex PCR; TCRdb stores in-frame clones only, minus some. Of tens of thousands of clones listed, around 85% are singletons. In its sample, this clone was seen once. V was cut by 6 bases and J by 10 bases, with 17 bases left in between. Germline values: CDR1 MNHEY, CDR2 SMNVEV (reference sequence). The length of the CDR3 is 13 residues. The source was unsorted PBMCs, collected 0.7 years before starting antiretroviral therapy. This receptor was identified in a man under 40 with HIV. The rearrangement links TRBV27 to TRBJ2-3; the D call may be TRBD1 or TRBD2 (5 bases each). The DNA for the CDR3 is TGTGCCAGCAGCCCCCTCGGGACGCCCTCGCAGTATTTT. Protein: CASSPLGTPSQYF.